The present T cell receptor beta chain was sequenced within a study of T-cell reconstitution after alpha-beta-depleted transplantation in children. This CDR3 is 11 amino acids long. Preparation of the TCRbeta library used unique molecular identifiers. TCRdb independently ran MiXCR on the PCR reads; one entry per CDR3 protein. The data hold 190,000 or so distinct CDR3 sequences, with more than 6.5% observed a single time. The TCR was taken from a human donor who donated a stem cell graft to a child with Wiskott-Aldrich syndrome. V is TRBV21-1 and J is TRBJ2-1. TRBV21-1 is classified as a pseudogene. This sample comprised PBMCs from the stem cell graft donor, obtained from the stem cell graft. CDR3 bases: TGTGCCAGCAGCAAGGACAATGAGCAGTTCTTC. This sequence encodes CASSKDNEQFF.